Included here is one TCR beta chain sequence, with context. The assay was immunoSEQ multiplex PCR, and TCRdb's table has in-frame clones only and misses some. The table shows about 84,000 clones, with about 81% occurring only once. This CDR3 region has 14 residues. Trimming removed 6 bases from V and 0 bases from J, with 8 bases in between. CDR1 and CDR2 (germline): LNHNV, YYDKDF (reference sequence). This entry belongs to a study of PD-L1 blockade in urothelial cancer. Sample: PBMCs, taken around atezolizumab (anti-PD-L1) treatment. The source of this sequence is a man between 70 and 80 years old with urothelial cancer. V and J are TRBV15 and TRBJ2-2; D is ambiguous. This chain's CDR3 is CATSPGPNTGELFF. The CDR3 nucleotides read TGTGCCACCAGTCCTGGCCCGAACACCGGGGAGCTGTTTTTT.